The 19 T cell receptor beta chains given below trace back to one sample, sequenced in a study of OX40 agonist ivuxolimab in advanced cancers. The assay was immunoSEQ multiplex PCR, and TCRdb's table has in-frame clones only and misses some. The sample contains 50,000 or so clones, roughly nine tenths of which appear only once. This sample comprised CD4+ or CD8+ T cells sorted from blood, obtained in a trial of the OX40 agonist ivuxolimab. The receptors stem from an adult with an advanced solid tumor such as melanoma, head and neck, liver or kidney cancer.

The chain has TRBV5-1 and TRBJ2-3; a weak D match, TRBD2 (5 bases). Germline CDR1 SGHRS, CDR2 YFSETQ. This CDR3 spans 14 amino acids. V shed 4 bases and J shed 2 bases, with 11 bases lying between them. The DNA for the CDR3 is TGCGCCAGCAGCCGCGACTACTTCACAGATACGCAGTATTTT. Its protein is CASSRDYFTDTQYF.

The chain links TRBV7-9 to TRBJ2-1, with D uncertain. Trimming pared 4 bases from V and 6 bases from J, leaving 7 bases between. The germline V gene encodes CDR1 SEHNR and CDR2 FQNEAQ (reference sequence). This CDR3 is 12 amino acids long. CDR3 bases: TGTGCCAGCAGCTATATTAGCAATGAGCAGTTCTTC. Amino acid sequence: CASSYISNEQFF.

V gene TRBV5-1 combines with J gene TRBJ2-1; tentatively, D is TRBD1 or TRBD2 (5 bases each). With 4 bases removed from V and 8 bases from J, the gap between germline ends came to 25 bases. Per the germline V gene, CDR1 is SGHRS and CDR2 is YFSETQ. This CDR3 comprises 17 residues. CDR3 in DNA: TGCGCCAGCAGCCGGGCTGAGGGGCCCCCGGGTAGGGATGAGCAGTTCTTC. It is translated as CASSRAEGPPGRDEQFF.

In the case of this clone: Other DNA sequences in the same sample also yield this CDR3. This chain joins TRBV14 and TRBJ1-1, with TRBD1 matching over 7 bases. The CDR3 contains 14 residues. Germline CDR1 reads SGHDN; CDR2 reads FVKESK. J was trimmed by 5 bases and V by 1 base; bases with no gene match: 4. The CDR3 region is CASSQVRGNTEAFF. The CDR3 DNA sequence: TGTGCCAGCAGCCAAGTCAGGGGGAATACTGAAGCTTTCTTT.

This chain connects TRBV2 to TRBJ2-1; the match to TRBD2 covers 7 bases. Germline V gives CDR1 SNHLY, CDR2 FYNNEI. There are 13 residues in the CDR3. V dropped 6 bases and J dropped 9; count of bases not matched to a gene: 8. The CDR3 protein is CASRVGLVAEQFF. The CDR3 DNA is TGTGCCAGCAGAGTTGGACTAGTTGCTGAGCAGTTCTTC.

The chain joins TRBV6-5 to TRBJ2-1; 7 bases are shared with TRBD2. With V trimmed by 2 bases and J by 5 bases, 6 bases remained unmatched. Germline V lookup: CDR1 MNHEY, CDR2 SVGAGI. CDR3 size: 15 residues. For the CDR3, the DNA is TGTGCCAGCAGTTACGGCCGTCGGGGGGACAATGAGCAGTTCTTC. Protein product: CASSYGRRGDNEQFF.

The V and J genes are TRBV9 and TRBJ1-2; 7 nucleotides align to TRBD1. This CDR3 comprises 16 residues. The germline CDR1 and CDR2 sequences are SGDLS and YYNGEE. The junction had 13 bases not matched to a gene; V was cut back by 4 bases and J by 4 bases. The CDR3 is CASSSRPGQPLYGYTF. The CDR3 DNA reads as TGTGCCAGCAGCTCTCGACCGGGACAGCCCCTCTATGGCTACACCTTC.

The rearrangement uses TRBV5-1 and TRBJ1-6; 8 bases map to TRBD1. Germline values: CDR1 SGHRS, CDR2 YFSETQ. This CDR3 contains 16 residues. J lost 9 bases, V lost 3 bases, and 11 bases had no gene match. This chain's CDR3 is CASSSSDRAPSSPLHF. The DNA of the CDR3 is TGCGCCAGCAGCTCCTCGGACAGGGCCCCGAGTTCACCCCTCCACTTT. The whole variable domain, filled in from reference TRBV5-1 and TRBJ1-6, reads KAGVTQTPRYLIKTRGQQVTLSCSPISGHRSVSWYQQTPGQGLQFLFEYFSETQRNKGNFPGRFSGRQFSNSRSEMNVSTLELGDSALYLCASSSSDRAPSSPLHFGNGTRLTVT.

Only one count was recorded for this clone. This rearrangement joins TRBV11-2 to TRBJ2-7; no reliable D call. V was cut by 1 base and J by 12 bases, with 13 bases left in between. The CDR3 consists of 12 residues. CDR1 and CDR2 from the germline V gene are SGHAT and FQNNGV. CDR3 loop: CASSLGLGDRYF. CDR3 coding DNA: TGTGCCAGCAGCTTAGGTCTAGGCGATCGGTACTTC.

The chain uses TRBV18 and TRBJ2-1; D uncertain. This CDR3 comprises 13 residues. Germline-derived CDR1 and CDR2 are KGHSH and LQKENI. V dropped 6 bases and J dropped 12 bases, with 18 bases sitting between them. The CDR3 protein is CASSPPKPSGQFF. CDR3 sequence (DNA): TGTGCCAGCTCCCCCCCGAAACCTAGTGGGCAGTTCTTC.

V gene TRBV12-5 combines with J gene TRBJ2-5; D is unclear. V dropped 4 bases and J dropped 5 bases, with 14 bases sitting between them. In germline, CDR1 is LGHNT, CDR2 FRNRAP. The CDR3 length is 14 residues. The CDR3: CASGWGSFGETQYF. CDR3 DNA sequence: TGTGCTAGTGGTTGGGGAAGTTTTGGTGAGACCCAGTACTTC.

CDR3 in DNA: TGTGCCAGCAGTGTGCCAGGGAACACCGGGGAGCTGTTTTTT. Encoded protein: CASSVPGNTGELFF. The V gene is TRBV2, the J gene TRBJ2-2; D remains ambiguous. Trimming removed 4 bases from V and 1 base from J, with 7 bases in between. The CDR3 extends over 14 amino acids. Germline lookup yields CDR1 SNHLY and CDR2 FYNNEI.

J is TRBJ1-1 and V is TRBV5-5; TRBD1 might be the D (6 bases). The CDR3 has 15 amino acids. Trimming took 4 bases from V and 3 from J, leaving 16 bases between them. From germline, CDR1 is SGHKS and CDR2 YYEKEE (reference sequence). CDR3 loop: CASSTRDMGHTEAFF. Written as DNA, the CDR3 is TGTGCCAGCAGCACGCGGGACATGGGACACACTGAAGCTTTCTTT.

The rearrangement links TRBV4-2 to TRBJ1-5; D not resolved. CDR3 length: 16 residues. CDR1 LGHNA and CDR2 YNFKEQ come from the germline V gene. Deletions cut 0 bases from V and 0 bases from J, with 9 bases between. The CDR3 DNA reads as TGTGCCAGCAGCCAAGACAAGGTTCCTAGCAATCAGCCCCAGCATTTT. Protein product: CASSQDKVPSNQPQHF.

Written as DNA, the CDR3 is TGTGCCAGCAGCTTAGACGGGGGGGAGTACAATGAGCAGTTCTTC. This codes for CASSLDGGEYNEQFF. This chain links TRBV7-8 with TRBJ2-1; 8 bases fit TRBD2. Germline assignment: CDR1 SGHVS and CDR2 FQNEAQ. Trimming took 1 base from V and 4 from J; bases not matched to a gene: 3. The CDR3 runs to 15 residues.

The V gene is TRBV5-1, the J gene TRBJ2-3, with D perhaps TRBD2 (7 bases). Per the germline V gene, CDR1 is SGHRS and CDR2 is YFSETQ. The length of the CDR3 is 16 residues. The V and J ends lost 3 bases and 6 bases respectively, with 20 bases between them. This chain's CDR3 is CASSSPTGGPSDTQYF. The DNA of the CDR3 is TGCGCCAGCAGCTCCCCGACGGGGGGCCCCTCGGATACGCAGTATTTT.

The chain carries TRBV2 and TRBJ2-3, with D unresolved. CDR1 and CDR2 (germline): SNHLY, FYNNEI. This CDR3 contains 14 residues. Trimming shortened V by 1 base and J by 5 bases, and 10 bases separated the two germline ends. Here the CDR3 reads CASSEGFVVDTQYF. DNA of the CDR3: TGTGCCAGCAGTGAAGGGTTTGTTGTAGATACGCAGTATTTT.

The genes are TRBV11-2 and TRBJ2-7; the D gene could be TRBD1 or TRBD2 (5 bases each). This CDR3 comprises 14 residues. Trimming removed 7 bases at V and 1 base at J, with 14 bases between. CDR1 SGHAT and CDR2 FQNNGV come from the germline V gene. CDR3 in amino acids: CASTLHGASYEQYF. The CDR3 nucleotides read TGTGCCAGCACCCTCCACGGGGCTTCCTACGAGCAGTACTTC.

The V call is TRBV28, the J call TRBJ1-2; D is undetermined. The CDR3 runs to 11 residues. The V gene's germline CDR1 is MDHEN and CDR2 SYDVKM. V dropped 3 bases and J dropped 4 bases, with 3 bases sitting between them. The CDR3 region is CASSFAYGYTF. The CDR3 DNA follows: TGTGCCAGCAGTTTTGCCTATGGCTACACCTTC.